The text below deals with one TCR beta chain. This entry belongs to a study of T-cell memory formation after mild COVID-19. Trimming removed 7 bases at V and 1 base at J, with 19 bases between. Per germline, CDR1 MDHEN and CDR2 SYDVKM. The CDR3 totals 16 residues. TCRdb itself ran the 5' RACE reads through MiXCR, one entry per CDR3 protein. Of around 310,000 distinct CDR3 sequences in the sample, around a fifth were seen once. The sample was PBMCs or a T cell subset sorted from them (not recorded which). The clonotype comes from a man between 18 and 29 years old who had mild COVID-19 (a few samples of this study predate the infection). Cell type and time point are not known. The rearrangement joins TRBV28 to TRBJ1-1; tentatively, D is TRBD1 (6 bases). The CDR3 is CASKLPPWTENTEAFF. The CDR3 nucleotides are TGTGCCAGCAAGCTCCCCCCCTGGACAGAGAACACTGAAGCTTTCTTT.